This note documents a single T cell receptor (beta chain) sequence. The antigen is not known. This record belongs to a study of beta chain features in type 1 diabetes. General study findings and limits: For TCRB rearrangement, an influence of HLA type remained unresolved here.

CD4+ naive, central memory, regulatory and stem cell-like memory subsets were isolated by sorting on CD45RO/CCR7/CD25/CD127/CD95/CD27. Trimming removed 3 bases from V and 0 bases from J; junction bases left unmatched: 2. The CDR3 consists of 15 residues. CDR1 and CDR2 from the germline V gene are SGHNT and YENEEA. Expressed TCRB transcripts were sequenced because the isolated RNA had all been reverse transcribed beforehand. Some clones are missing from TCRdb's copy, which holds only in-frame ones; the method was immunoSEQ multiplex PCR. The table includes more than 150,000 clones, more than 10% detected once.

The TCR originated in a woman aged 18-35 years in good health. The V and J genes are TRBV11-3 and TRBJ2-3, with 8 bases that match TRBD2. The sample taken for sequencing was central memory CD4+ T cells from blood. CDR3 amino acids: CASSLGLGSTDTQYF. In DNA, the CDR3 is TGTGCCAGCAGCTTGGGACTAGGAAGCACAGATACGCAGTATTTT.